This T cell receptor beta chain was recovered during a study of breast tumors, draining lymph nodes, adjacent tissues. Study-wide results and limits: Compared with basal-like, luminal-like tumors shared significantly more repertoire with nontumor tissue. Findings are consistent with lymph node origin and intratumoral expansion of most tumor T cells. Tumor T cell lymph node origin was a supported hypothesis, not proven.

Germline-derived CDR1 and CDR2 are MNHEY and SVGEGT. Germline trimming cut 5 bases from V and 0 bases from J; bases unmatched to any gene: 14. The CDR3 has 19 residues. Concerning this clonotype: Antigen: not known.

Axillary draining lymph nodes of breast cancer patients supplied the node samples. TCRdb reprocessed the multiplex PCR reads with MiXCR, giving one entry per CDR3 protein. The table includes about 270,000 distinct CDR3 sequences, 30% detected once. Sequencing was done on a sample of axillary lymph node tissue. This sequence was found in a female donor with breast cancer. Some clones in this sample may be carry-over from other donors' samples. The chain has TRBV6-2 or TRBV6-3 and TRBJ2-7, with 12 bases identical to TRBD2. Here the CDR3 reads CASSPLLALAGGGSYEQYF. The DNA for the CDR3 is TGTGCCAGCAGTCCCCTCCTGGCCCTAGCGGGGGGGGGCTCCTACGAGCAGTACTTC.